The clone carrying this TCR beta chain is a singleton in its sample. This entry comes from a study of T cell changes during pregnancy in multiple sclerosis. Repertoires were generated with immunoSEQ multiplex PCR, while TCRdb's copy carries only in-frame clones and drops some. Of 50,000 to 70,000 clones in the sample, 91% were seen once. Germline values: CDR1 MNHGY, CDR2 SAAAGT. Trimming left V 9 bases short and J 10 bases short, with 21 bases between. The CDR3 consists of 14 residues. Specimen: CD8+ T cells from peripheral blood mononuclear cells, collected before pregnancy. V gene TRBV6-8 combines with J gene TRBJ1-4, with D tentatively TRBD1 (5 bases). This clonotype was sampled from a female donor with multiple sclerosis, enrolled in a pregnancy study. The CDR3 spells CASFVDIRMGKLFF. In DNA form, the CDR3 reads TGTGCCAGTTTTGTGGACATACGAATGGGAAAACTGTTTTTT.